The sequence of this T cell receptor beta chain was determined in a study of beta chain features in type 1 diabetes. Study overall: Cell yields, gender and age were similar in healthy donors and patients. Study-wide findings and caveats: VDJ junctions from patients with type 1 diabetes contained fewer insertions and more deletions.

Sequencing targeted expressed TCRB transcripts, as all isolated RNA had been reverse transcribed. The data were produced by immunoSEQ multiplex PCR, yet TCRdb's version contains in-frame clones alone and is incomplete. The data contain around 350,000 clones, roughly 12% of them singletons. Markers CD45RO/CCR7/CD25/CD127/CD95/CD27 served to sort CD4+ naive, central memory, regulatory and stem cell-like memory cells. Trimming took 7 bases from V and 1 from J, leaving 10 bases between them. The germline V gene encodes CDR1 MNHEY and CDR2 SVGAGI. This CDR3 is built from 13 residues. With regard to this clone: No antigen is known for it.

The chain joins TRBV6-5 to TRBJ1-2, with D maybe TRBD1 (5 bases). Material for sequencing was naive CD4+ T cells from blood. The origin of this receptor is a young man in good health. CDR3 bases: TGTGCCAGCAAGCGGGGGGATAACTATGGCTACACCTTC. Its protein product is CASKRGDNYGYTF.